This T cell receptor (beta chain) is from a study of blood T cells in healthy people across ages. Russia was home to the donors, healthy Caucasian individuals aged roughly 6 to 90. Staff drew roughly 10 milliliters of peripheral blood from each donor. Per-sample PBMC isolation yielded at least 6 million cells. Study-wide points: When set beside aged donors, long-lived donors presented more naive CD4+ cells and higher diversity.

There are 16 residues in the CDR3. Germline lookup yields CDR1 SGHTA and CDR2 FQGNSA. Deletions cut 0 bases from V and 4 bases from J, with 12 bases between. This clonotype was detected many times. Its cognate antigen is unknown. Alongside a J-beta primer mix, a sample-barcoded 5' primer served in a second PCR lasting roughly 7 to 12 cycles. From the 5' RACE reads, TCRdb called clonotypes with MiXCR, one entry per CDR3 protein. Of hundreds of thousands of distinct CDR3 sequences listed, roughly 21% are singletons. The receptor was derived from a man aged 65 to 79 in good health. Sequenced: blood. The rearrangement uses TRBV7-2 and TRBJ2-2, with D uncertain. As DNA, the CDR3 is TGTGCCAGCAGCTTAGCGGGTCTCCCAGGCACCGGGGAGCTGTTTTTT. This gives the protein CASSLAGLPGTGELFF.